This T cell receptor beta chain is from a study of blood T cell repertoires in COVID-19. Study-wide background: The origin of the acute and convalescent COVID-19 samples was the United States, Italy and Spain.

TCRdb keeps only in-frame clones here, not all; method: immunoSEQ multiplex PCR. The sample comprises 140,000 to 150,000 clones, approximately 87% of which are singletons, and approximately 1.3% rests with the top ten. Trimming took 2 bases from V and 1 from J, leaving 17 bases between them. Germline CDR1 and CDR2: MNHNS and SASEGT. This CDR3 is built from 18 residues. The source material was PBMCs or T cells enriched from blood (not recorded which). The chain has TRBV6-1 and TRBJ2-2; perhaps TRBD2 as D (5 bases). The receptor was isolated from a woman aged 25-40 years with acute COVID-19. The CDR3 nucleotides are TGTGCCAGCAGTGAACCATCAGTCGTTGGAGGGAACACCGGGGAGCTGTTTTTT. The encoded protein is CASSEPSVVGGNTGELFF.